Below, 20 T cell receptor beta chains from the same sample are listed, as sequenced in a study of shared clonotypes between healthy human individuals. The repertoire was sequenced with immunoSEQ multiplex PCR; TCRdb's copy has only in-frame clones and lacks some. The table records 1 million to 1.2 million clones, roughly 80% of them present only once. Sequences were obtained from memory CD4+ T cells from PBMCs. Regarding subset: CD45RA-negative fraction. These receptor sequences come from a man younger than 35 in good health. Some clones in this sample may be carry-over from other donors' samples.

This clone was seen only a few times. The chain carries TRBV2 and TRBJ1-5; D is undetermined. The length of the CDR3 is 14 residues. The V end was cut by 5 bases, the J end by 3 bases, with 11 bases between. Looked up from germline, CDR1 is SNHLY and CDR2 is FYNNEI. The CDR3 DNA sequence: TGTGCCAGCAGTCGCCAGGCCTCCAATCAGCCCCAGCATTTT. The encoded protein is CASSRQASNQPQHF.

V usage is TRBV4-2 and J usage is TRBJ2-1; TRBD2 aligns across 10 bases. CDR1 is LGHNA and CDR2 is YNFKEQ in the germline V gene. The CDR3 runs 17 residues. V was pared by 4 bases and J by 4 bases, with 10 bases of the junction left unmatched. The chain's CDR3 is CASSRLRKTSGYNEQFF. CDR3 coding DNA: TGTGCCAGCAGCCGCCTACGAAAGACTAGCGGGTACAATGAGCAGTTCTTC.

The rearrangement links TRBV28 to TRBJ2-5; 9 bases are a match to TRBD1. From germline, CDR1 is MDHEN and CDR2 SYDVKM. V gave up 8 bases and J gave up 5 bases; unmatched junction bases: 6. CDR3 size: 13 residues. The CDR3 reads CASHGTGKETQYF. CDR3 bases: TGTGCCAGCCACGGGACAGGGAAGGAGACCCAGTACTTC. The full variable domain, completed using reference TRBV28 and TRBJ2-5, is DVKVTQSSRYLVKRTGEKVFLECVQDMDHENMFWYRQDPGLGLRLIYFSYDVKMKEKGDIPEGYSVSREKKERFSLILESASTNQTSMYLCASHGTGKETQYFGPGTRLLVL.

V gene TRBV28 combines with J gene TRBJ1-5; D call uncertain. Germline CDR1 reads MDHEN; CDR2 reads SYDVKM. Trimming pared 5 bases from V and 2 bases from J, leaving 13 bases between. The CDR3 consists of 15 residues. The CDR3 DNA reads TGTGCCAGCAGTACCACCGTGGGAGGCAATCAGCCCCAGCATTTT. Protein: CASSTTVGGNQPQHF.

This chain links TRBV11-2 with TRBJ2-5; maybe TRBD2 (6 bases). Germline values: CDR1 SGHAT, CDR2 FQNNGV. CDR3 length: 13 amino acids. Between the trimmed V and J ends, which lost 5 bases and 7 bases, there was a span of 14 bases. CDR3 in DNA: TGTGCCAGCAGCCATTCACCGGAGGGGACCCAGTACTTC. Encoded protein: CASSHSPEGTQYF.

V is TRBV5-1 and J is TRBJ2-1; 9 bases line up with TRBD2. Germline-derived CDR1 and CDR2 are SGHRS and YFSETQ. The length of the CDR3 is 15 residues. With V trimmed by 2 bases and J by 9 bases, 9 bases remained unmatched. In DNA form, the CDR3 reads TGCGCCAGCAGCTTTTTGGCGGGAGGGCCGGCTGAGCAGTTCTTC. Its protein product is CASSFLAGGPAEQFF.

The chain carries TRBV4-1 and TRBJ2-1, with TRBD2 matching over 11 bases. V dropped 0 bases and J dropped 0; count of bases not matched to a gene: 10. The CDR3 runs 20 residues. CDR1 and CDR2 (germline): MGHRA, YSYEKL. The DNA for the CDR3 is TGCGCCAGCAGCCAAGATGGGCTAGCGGGAGGACCGAGCTCCTACAATGAGCAGTTCTTC. Amino acids: CASSQDGLAGGPSSYNEQFF.

The chain has TRBV9 and TRBJ1-1; D gene ambiguous. In germline, CDR1 is SGDLS, CDR2 YYNGEE. V was trimmed by 1 base and J by 4 bases, leaving 8 bases between them. The CDR3 sequence is 13 residues long. The CDR3 here is CASSVTSGTEAFF. The CDR3, as DNA: TGTGCCAGCAGCGTAACCAGTGGCACTGAAGCTTTCTTT. Drawing the rest from reference TRBV9 and TRBJ1-1, the complete variable domain is DSGVTQTPKHLITATGQRVTLRCSPRSGDLSVYWYQQSLDQGLQFLIQYYNGEERAKGNILERFSAQQFPDLHSELNLSSLELGDSALYFCASSVTSGTEAFFGQGTRLTVV.

The chain combines TRBV27 with TRBJ1-3; D is undetermined. CDR1 is MNHEY, CDR2 SMNVEV, per germline (reference sequence). Trimming removed 5 bases from V and 1 base from J, with 9 bases in between. The CDR3 runs 14 residues. The DNA of the CDR3 is TGTGCCAGCAGTCCCCGGAAGTCTGGAAACACCATATATTTT. It translates to CASSPRKSGNTIYF.

V gene TRBV2 combines with J gene TRBJ1-1; the D is unclear. Germline CDR1 SNHLY, CDR2 FYNNEI. This CDR3 is 11 amino acids long. V was shortened by 4 bases and J by 6 bases, with 6 bases between the two germline ends. The CDR3 is CASSGFSEAFF. The CDR3 DNA reads as TGTGCCAGCAGTGGGTTTTCTGAAGCTTTCTTT.

The chain is built from TRBV6-4 and TRBJ2-3; maybe TRBD2 (5 bases). V gave up 6 bases and J gave up 0 bases, with 22 bases separating them. Germline lookup yields CDR1 MRHNA and CDR2 SNTAGT. This CDR3 has 18 residues. In nucleotides, the CDR3 is TGTGCCAGCAGAACTGGAGGCTTCCCCTCCTTTAGCACAGATACGCAGTATTTT. This encodes CASRTGGFPSFSTDTQYF.

In the case of this clone: A far larger clone is one base from this, pointing to a likely read error. In the same sample, other DNA sequences code for this CDR3. The rearrangement links TRBV5-1 to TRBJ2-3, with D unresolved. In germline, CDR1 is SGHRS, CDR2 YFSETQ. The germline V and J ends were trimmed by 0 bases and 1 base, with 3 bases remaining between them. The CDR3 is 13 amino acids. DNA of the CDR3: TGCGCCAGCAGCTTGGGGGGCACAGATACGCAGTATTTT. Translation: CASSLGGTDTQYF.

The gene calls are TRBV28 and TRBJ1-1; 8 nucleotides agree with TRBD1. Trimming removed 0 bases from V and 4 bases from J; junction bases left unmatched: 7. The CDR3 has 16 amino acids. CDR1 is MDHEN, CDR2 SYDVKM, per germline. The CDR3 region is CASSLWVRGRFTEAFF. DNA of the CDR3: TGTGCCAGCAGTTTATGGGTCAGGGGGCGCTTCACTGAAGCTTTCTTT.

This clone was counted a few times. The CDR3 spells CASSGSRGRGSYEQYF. The CDR3 nucleotides read TGTGCCAGCAGTGGCTCGCGAGGGAGAGGGTCCTACGAGCAGTACTTC. The rearrangement links TRBV28 to TRBJ2-7; tentatively, D is TRBD2 (5 bases). Per germline, CDR1 MDHEN and CDR2 SYDVKM. V lost 5 bases, J lost 1 base, and 18 bases lay in between. This CDR3 spans 16 amino acids.

This sequence joins TRBV7-7 and TRBJ2-1, with 7 bases matching TRBD1. Trimming took 4 bases from V and 3 from J; bases not matched to a gene: 9. The CDR3 covers 16 residues. CDR1 is SSHAT and CDR2 is FNYEAQ in the germline V gene (reference sequence). The CDR3 DNA reads TGTGCCAGCAGCTCATCGTCCGGGACAGACTACAATGAGCAGTTCTTC. Its protein product is CASSSSSGTDYNEQFF.

The chain couples TRBV29-1 to TRBJ1-3; 7 bases are a match to TRBD1. The DNA end is more similar to TRBJ2-2, so the J call may be wrong. The CDR3 sequence is 14 residues long. Germline V gene data show CDR1 as SQVTM and CDR2 as ANQGSEA. DNA for the CDR3: TGCAGCGTGAAGGGGACAGCGAACACCGGGGAGCTGTTTTTT. It is translated as CSVKGTANTGELFF.

The V gene is TRBV15, the J gene TRBJ1-2; maybe TRBD1 (6 bases). There are 15 residues in the CDR3. V was shortened by 3 bases and J by 2 bases, with 13 bases between the two germline ends. Germline V gene data show CDR1 as LNHNV and CDR2 as YYDKDF (reference sequence). The DNA of the CDR3 is TGTGCCACCAGCAGGTTAGGGGGTAGCAACTATGGCTACACCTTC. It encodes CATSRLGGSNYGYTF.

J is TRBJ2-4 and V is TRBV9; D is perhaps TRBD1 or TRBD2 (6 bases each). Trimming removed 3 bases at V and 0 bases at J, with 16 bases between. CDR1 is SGDLS, CDR2 YYNGEE, per germline. The CDR3 spans 17 residues. The CDR3 DNA follows: TGTGCCAGCAGCGAGAGGGGGGAGTCCCTAGCCAAAAACATTCAGTACTTC. Its translation is CASSERGESLAKNIQYF.

The chain carries TRBV18 and TRBJ1-1; possible D gene TRBD1, 6 bases. This CDR3 region has 15 residues. The V gene lost 0 bases and the J gene lost 4 bases, with 12 bases spanning the gap. The germline V gene encodes CDR1 KGHSH and CDR2 LQKENI. CDR3 bases: TGTGCCAGCTCACCACCGTTAACAGGGCTCACTGAAGCTTTCTTT. It specifies CASSPPLTGLTEAFF.

Points on this clone: In the same sample, other DNA sequences code for this CDR3. V is TRBV5-1 and J is TRBJ1-4, with unresolved D. With 0 bases removed from V and 8 bases from J, the gap between germline ends came to 11 bases. The germline gives CDR1 SGHRS, CDR2 YFSETQ. This CDR3 has 14 amino acids. In DNA form, the CDR3 reads TGCGCCAGCAGCTTGGAAGGGTTGGGAGAAAAACTGTTTTTT. Translating it yields CASSLEGLGEKLFF.